This T cell receptor (beta chain) was identified in a study of CD4 and CD8 cells across lung adenocarcinoma regions. TCRdb re-derived calls from the PCR reads in MiXCR, one entry per CDR3 protein. The table includes approximately 12,000 distinct CDR3 sequences, 40% to 50% detected once. V dropped 6 bases and J dropped 3 bases, with 17 bases sitting between them. The germline gives CDR1 SGHVS, CDR2 FNYEAQ. This CDR3 comprises 15 residues. Donors had localized lung adenocarcinoma, a non-small cell lung cancer. The J gene is TRBJ1-2, the V gene TRBV7-6; D is possibly TRBD1 (5 bases). The specimen sequenced was CD8+ T cells from the margin of a lung tumor. The origin of this receptor is a female donor with lung adenocarcinoma. The CD4 and CD8 labels of this study may be unreliable. CDR3 sequence: CASSLGAGTDYGYTF. The CDR3 DNA reads as TGTGCCAGCAGTCTAGGAGCAGGGACCGACTATGGCTACACCTTC.